This T cell receptor beta chain is drawn from a study of T cell responses to AZD1222 COVID-19 vaccine. Clones were sequenced by immunoSEQ multiplex PCR, and TCRdb holds only the in-frame ones, with some missing. The sample consists of tens of thousands of clones, nearly 90% of them appearing once. Material: peripheral blood, obtained 28 days after the second AZD1222 dose. The TCR was taken from an adult who received the AZD1222 COVID-19 vaccine.

The CDR3 DNA reads TGTGCCAGCAGCCAAGATAGGCAGGGAAGGGAAGCTTTCTTT. Amino acids: CASSQDRQGREAFF. This chain connects TRBV3-1 (or the pseudogene TRBV3-2) to TRBJ1-1, with D possibly TRBD1 on 5 matching bases. Per germline, CDR1 LGHDT and CDR2 YNNKEL (reference sequence). V shed 0 bases and J shed 8 bases, with 13 bases lying between them. CDR3 length: 14 amino acids.